This T cell receptor (beta chain) was identified during a study of T cells after yellow fever vaccination. A 5'RACE template-switching step, the method used to make TCR cDNA, added a universal primer site and UMIs. TCRdb processed the 5' RACE reads anew with MiXCR; each CDR3 protein has one entry. Here the sample spans a few hundred thousand distinct CDR3 sequences, 3.6% being singletons. The germline V gene encodes CDR1 SQVTM and CDR2 ANQGSEA. The CDR3 extends over 14 amino acids. Trimming took off 5 bases at V and 5 bases at J, with 18 bases between the two ends. This clonotype has a single count. The target antigen is unknown. Study conclusions and caveats: Abundant bulk-derived clonotypes could contaminate FACS-sorted repertoires. Booster samples showed a return of most primary-vaccination clones (approximately 96% CD4, approximately 85% CD8). Though weaker, the secondary response peaked faster, on day 5 versus 15.

The sample consisted of PBMCs, taken 15 days after the yellow fever booster vaccination. The sequence came from a man aged 18 to 29 who received the YFV17D yellow fever vaccine. This rearrangement joins TRBV29-1 to TRBJ2-5; the D call may be TRBD1 or TRBD2 (6 bases each). CDR3 amino acids: CSVMRSRGGETQYF. The CDR3 DNA reads TGCAGCGTTATGCGGTCCAGAGGGGGGGAGACCCAGTACTTC.